Listed below are T cell receptor beta chains from one sample, sequenced in a study of beta chain features in type 1 diabetes. The protocol was immunoSEQ multiplex PCR, while the TCRdb copy is restricted to in-frame clones and leaves out a portion. This table holds hundreds of thousands of clones, 30% found once. Sequences were obtained from naive CD4+ T cells from blood. These TCRs come from a man aged 18-30 years in good health. The CDR3 runs from the conserved cysteine through the conserved F or W. Clone size appears in some rows only: once, few, many, or a class for an expanded clone.

TRBV4-3,-,TRBJ2-2,CASSQEFGSNTGELFF
TRBV7-9,few,TRBJ2-3,CASSPRTSGSTDTQYF
TRBV7-2,few,TRBJ2-3,CASSSGLAGSGTDTQYF
TRBV30,-,TRBJ2-5,CAWSVHHQLGLSQETQYF
TRBV29-1,few,TRBJ2-5,CSVGQTQETQYF
TRBV19,-,TRBJ1-1,CASTGTEAFF
TRBV30,few,TRBJ1-1,CAWSVPGMNTEAFF
TRBV29-1,-,TRBJ2-5,CSVGTLETQYF
TRBV29-1,-,TRBJ2-5,CSVEGSTQETQYF
TRBV4-1,-,TRBJ1-1,CASSPRQGAFNTEAFF
TRBV10-3,once,TRBJ2-7,CAISGSTDEQYF
TRBV30,few,TRBJ1-4,CAVGTGEKLFF
TRBV7-2,-,TRBJ2-7,CASSLEGQGREQYF
TRBV5-6,-,TRBJ2-2,CASSLMGQANTGELFF
TRBV30,-,TRBJ2-7,CAWSTDRATDEQYF
TRBV18,-,TRBJ1-2,CASSIIGSPPNGYTF
TRBV14,-,TRBJ1-1,CASSQDPYTEAFF
TRBV7-8,-,TRBJ2-5,CASSLWVIQETQYF
TRBV10-3,-,TRBJ2-5,CAISDSSGPQETQYF
TRBV29-1,few,TRBJ2-3,CSVLYLGPSTDTQYF
TRBV5-1,-,TRBJ2-1,CASSSLAGGSSYNEQFF
TRBV19,few,TRBJ2-1,CASSRGQYNEQFF
TRBV5-1,-,TRBJ2-1,CASSRLGNEQFF
TRBV29-1,-,TRBJ2-1,CSVVGRVYNEQFF
TRBV30,-,TRBJ2-3,CAWRSGFRADTQYF
TRBV7-2,few,TRBJ2-3,CASSLARGTDTQYF
TRBV30,few,TRBJ2-7,CAWSRLDEQYF
TRBV29-1,few,TRBJ2-7,CSAGQGFYEQYF
TRBV6-6,-,TRBJ2-1,CASGKREVFNEQFF
TRBV2,once,TRBJ1-2,CASSDGIGVDNYGYTF
TRBV2,-,TRBJ2-5,CASRRTSGSETQYF